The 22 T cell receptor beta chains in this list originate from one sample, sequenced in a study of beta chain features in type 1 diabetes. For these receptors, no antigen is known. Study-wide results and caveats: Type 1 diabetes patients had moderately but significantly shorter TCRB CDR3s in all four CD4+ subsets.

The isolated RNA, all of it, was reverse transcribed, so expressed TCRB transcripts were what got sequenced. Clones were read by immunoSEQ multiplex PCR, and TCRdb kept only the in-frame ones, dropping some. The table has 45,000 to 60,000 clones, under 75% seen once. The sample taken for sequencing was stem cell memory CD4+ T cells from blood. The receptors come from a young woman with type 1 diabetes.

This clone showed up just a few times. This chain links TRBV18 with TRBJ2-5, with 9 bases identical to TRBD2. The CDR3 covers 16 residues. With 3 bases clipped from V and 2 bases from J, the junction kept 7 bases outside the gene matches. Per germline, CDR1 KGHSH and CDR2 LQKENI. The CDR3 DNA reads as TGTGCCAGCTCACCCCCGGGCCTAGCGGGACAAGAGACCCAGTACTTC. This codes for CASSPPGLAGQETQYF.

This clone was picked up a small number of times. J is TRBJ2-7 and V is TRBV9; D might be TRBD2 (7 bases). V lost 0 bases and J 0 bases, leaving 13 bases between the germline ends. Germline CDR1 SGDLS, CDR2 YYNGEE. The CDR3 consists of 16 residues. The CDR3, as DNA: TGTGCCAGCAGCGTAGCTGGGGGGGCCGGCTCCTACGAGCAGTACTTC. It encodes CASSVAGGAGSYEQYF.

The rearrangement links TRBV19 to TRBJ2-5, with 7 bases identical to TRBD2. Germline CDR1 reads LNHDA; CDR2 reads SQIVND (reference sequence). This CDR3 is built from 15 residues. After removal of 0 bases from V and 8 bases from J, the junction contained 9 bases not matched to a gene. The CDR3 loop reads CASSIEGGSPPTQYF. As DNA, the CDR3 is TGTGCCAGTAGTATAGAAGGCGGGAGCCCCCCCACCCAGTACTTC.

The CDR3 coding sequence is TGCGCCAGCAGCTTGGAACAGGGTAGCTACAATGAGCAGTTCTTC. It specifies CASSLEQGSYNEQFF. The V gene is TRBV5-1, the J gene TRBJ2-1, with D maybe TRBD1 (6 bases). Trimming took 0 bases from V and 3 from J, leaving 10 bases between them. CDR1 and CDR2 from the germline V gene are SGHRS and YFSETQ. CDR3 length equals 15 residues.

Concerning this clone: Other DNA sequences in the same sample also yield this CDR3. CDR3: CASSLVGGQETQYF. CDR3 sequence (DNA): TGCGCCAGCAGCTTGGTCGGAGGACAAGAGACCCAGTACTTC. The genes are TRBV5-1 and TRBJ2-5; tentative D call: TRBD2 (5 bases). The CDR3 spans 14 residues. V lost 0 bases and J lost 2, with 8 bases in between. Germline V gene data show CDR1 as SGHRS and CDR2 as YFSETQ. The full variable domain, completed using reference TRBV5-1 and TRBJ2-5, is KAGVTQTPRYLIKTRGQQVTLSCSPISGHRSVSWYQQTPGQGLQFLFEYFSETQRNKGNFPGRFSGRQFSNSRSEMNVSTLELGDSALYLCASSLVGGQETQYFGPGTRLLVL.

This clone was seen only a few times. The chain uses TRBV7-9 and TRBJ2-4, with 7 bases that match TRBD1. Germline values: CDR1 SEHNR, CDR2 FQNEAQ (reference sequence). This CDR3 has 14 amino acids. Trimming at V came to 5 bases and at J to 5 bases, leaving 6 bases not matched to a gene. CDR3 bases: TGTGCCAGCAGCCCGACAGGGTCCCAAAACATTCAGTACTTC. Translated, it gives CASSPTGSQNIQYF.

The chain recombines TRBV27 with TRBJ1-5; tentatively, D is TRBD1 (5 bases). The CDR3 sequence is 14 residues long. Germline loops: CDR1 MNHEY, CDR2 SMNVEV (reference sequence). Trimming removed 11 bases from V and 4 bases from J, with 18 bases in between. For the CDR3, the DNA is TGTGCCTCAAATAATCAGGGATCGAATCAGCCCCAGCATTTT. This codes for CASNNQGSNQPQHF.

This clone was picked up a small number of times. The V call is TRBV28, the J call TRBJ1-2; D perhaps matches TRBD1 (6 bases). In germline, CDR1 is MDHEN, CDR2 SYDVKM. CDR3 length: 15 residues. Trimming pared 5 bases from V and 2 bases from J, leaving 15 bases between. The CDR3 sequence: CASSHPDRPNYGYTF. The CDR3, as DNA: TGTGCCAGCAGTCACCCCGACAGGCCCAACTATGGCTACACCTTC.

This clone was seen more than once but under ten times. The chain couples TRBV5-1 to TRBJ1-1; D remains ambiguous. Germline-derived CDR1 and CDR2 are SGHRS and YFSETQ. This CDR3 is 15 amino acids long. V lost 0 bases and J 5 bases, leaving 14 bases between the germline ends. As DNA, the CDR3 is TGCGCCAGCAGCTTGGACGTCGAGCTCGGGACTGAAGCTTTCTTT. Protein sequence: CASSLDVELGTEAFF. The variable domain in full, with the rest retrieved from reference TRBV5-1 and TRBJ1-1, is KAGVTQTPRYLIKTRGQQVTLSCSPISGHRSVSWYQQTPGQGLQFLFEYFSETQRNKGNFPGRFSGRQFSNSRSEMNVSTLELGDSALYLCASSLDVELGTEAFFGQGTRLTVV.

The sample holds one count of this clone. CDR3 in DNA: TGTGCCTGGCGGGGGGACGAAGATGGCTACACCTTC. It translates to CAWRGDEDGYTF. V is TRBV30 and J is TRBJ1-2, with D perhaps matching TRBD1 (5 bases). The CDR3 consists of 12 residues. Germline values: CDR1 GTSNPN, CDR2 SVGIG (reference sequence). V was cut by 5 bases and J by 6 bases, with 13 bases left in between.

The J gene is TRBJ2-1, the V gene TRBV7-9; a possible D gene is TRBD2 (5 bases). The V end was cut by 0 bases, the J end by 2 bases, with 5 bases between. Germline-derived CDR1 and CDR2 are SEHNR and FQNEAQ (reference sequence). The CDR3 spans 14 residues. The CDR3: CASSLAGAYNEQFF. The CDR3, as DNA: TGTGCCAGCAGCTTAGCGGGAGCCTACAATGAGCAGTTCTTC.

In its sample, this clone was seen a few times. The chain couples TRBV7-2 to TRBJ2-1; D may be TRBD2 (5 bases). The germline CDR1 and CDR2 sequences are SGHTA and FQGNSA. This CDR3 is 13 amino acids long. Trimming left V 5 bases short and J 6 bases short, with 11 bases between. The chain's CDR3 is CASSHREGNEQFF. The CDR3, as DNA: TGTGCCAGCAGCCATCGAGAGGGCAATGAGCAGTTCTTC.

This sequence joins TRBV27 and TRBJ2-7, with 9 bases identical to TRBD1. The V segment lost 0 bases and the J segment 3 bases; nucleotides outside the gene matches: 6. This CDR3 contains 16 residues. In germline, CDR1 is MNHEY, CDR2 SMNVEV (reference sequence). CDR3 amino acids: CASSLSGTGRDYEQYF. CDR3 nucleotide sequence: TGTGCCAGCAGTTTATCGGGGACAGGGAGAGACTACGAGCAGTACTTC.

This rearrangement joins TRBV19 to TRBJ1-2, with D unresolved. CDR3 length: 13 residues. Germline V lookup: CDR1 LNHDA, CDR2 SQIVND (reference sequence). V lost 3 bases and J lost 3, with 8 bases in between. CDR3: CASSIPEDYGYTF. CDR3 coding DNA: TGTGCCAGTAGTATCCCGGAGGACTATGGCTACACCTTC.

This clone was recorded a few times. CDR3 coding DNA: TGTGCCACCAGCAGAGATAGGAACAGGAACACTGAAGCTTTCTTT. It yields the protein CATSRDRNRNTEAFF. V gene TRBV15 combines with J gene TRBJ1-1; no reliable D call. V was pared by 0 bases and J by 1 base, with 9 bases between. Per germline, CDR1 LNHNV and CDR2 YYDKDF (reference sequence). The CDR3 is 15 residues long.

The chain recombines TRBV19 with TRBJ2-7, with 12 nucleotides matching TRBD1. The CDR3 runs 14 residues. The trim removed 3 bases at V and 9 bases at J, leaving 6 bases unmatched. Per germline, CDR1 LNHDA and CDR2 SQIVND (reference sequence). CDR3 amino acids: CASSMGQGASRQYF. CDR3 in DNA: TGTGCCAGTAGTATGGGACAGGGGGCATCACGGCAGTACTTC.

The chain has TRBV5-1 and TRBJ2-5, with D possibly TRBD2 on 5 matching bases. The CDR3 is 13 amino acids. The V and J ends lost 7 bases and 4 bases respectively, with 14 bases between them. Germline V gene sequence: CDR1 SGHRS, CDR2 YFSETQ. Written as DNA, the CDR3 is TGCGCCAGCGAGGCAGGAGGTGGAGAGACCCAGTACTTC. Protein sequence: CASEAGGGETQYF.

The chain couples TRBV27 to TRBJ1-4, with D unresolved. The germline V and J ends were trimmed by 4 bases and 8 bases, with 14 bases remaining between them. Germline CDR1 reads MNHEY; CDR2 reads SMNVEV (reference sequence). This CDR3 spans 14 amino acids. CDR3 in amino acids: CASSSLYLMEKLFF. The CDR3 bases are TGTGCCAGCAGTTCCCTATACCTTATGGAAAAACTGTTTTTT.

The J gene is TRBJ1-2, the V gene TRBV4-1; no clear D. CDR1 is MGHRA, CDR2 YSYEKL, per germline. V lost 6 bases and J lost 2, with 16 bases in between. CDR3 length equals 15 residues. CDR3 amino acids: CASRRIGLTNYGYTF. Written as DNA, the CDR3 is TGCGCCAGCAGGCGAATTGGACTCACCAACTATGGCTACACCTTC.

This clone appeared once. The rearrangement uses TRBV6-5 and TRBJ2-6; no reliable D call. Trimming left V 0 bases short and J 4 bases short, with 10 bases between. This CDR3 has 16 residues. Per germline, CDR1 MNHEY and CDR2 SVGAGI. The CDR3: CASSYSLHRGANVLTF. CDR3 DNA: TGTGCCAGCAGTTACTCGTTACACAGAGGGGCCAACGTCCTGACTTTC.

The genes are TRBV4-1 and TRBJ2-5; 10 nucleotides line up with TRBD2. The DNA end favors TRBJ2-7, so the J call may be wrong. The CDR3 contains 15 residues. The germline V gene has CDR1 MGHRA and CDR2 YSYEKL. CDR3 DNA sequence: TGCGCCAGCAGCCCAGGACTAGCGGTCTTCTACGAGCAGTACTTC. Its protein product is CASSPGLAVFYEQYF.

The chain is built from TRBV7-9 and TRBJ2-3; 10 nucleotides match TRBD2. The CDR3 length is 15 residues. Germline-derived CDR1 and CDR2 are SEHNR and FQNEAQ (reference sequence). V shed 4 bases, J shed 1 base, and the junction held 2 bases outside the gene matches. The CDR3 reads CASSSGTSGTDTQYF. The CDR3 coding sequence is TGTGCCAGCAGCTCGGGGACTAGCGGCACAGATACGCAGTATTTT.